One sample yielded the 29 T cell receptor beta chains listed below, sequenced in a study of cytomegalovirus exposure and HLA in healthy donors. Amplification used 60 Vbeta primers and 13 Jbeta primers. Using immunoSEQ multiplex PCR, the repertoire was profiled, and TCRdb retains in-frame clones only, with some absent. The sample has about 140,000 clones, 70% to 90% seen once. Sequenced sample: PBMCs. All receptors come from a man aged 50-59 years in good health and CMV-seronegative.

V usage is TRBV7-2 and J usage is TRBJ1-2; 7 positions match TRBD1. The CDR3 loop spans 17 amino acids. CDR1 and CDR2 from the germline V gene are SGHTA and FQGNSA. The V segment lost 5 bases and the J segment 5 bases; nucleotides outside the gene matches: 17. CDR3 residues: CASSEARDHRGAYGYTF. CDR3 coding DNA: TGTGCCAGCAGCGAAGCCCGCGACCACAGGGGAGCGTATGGCTACACCTTC. Supplemented by reference TRBV7-2 and TRBJ1-2, the full variable domain reads GAGVSQSPSNKVTEKGKDVELRCDPISGHTALYWYRQSLGQGLEFLIYFQGNSAPDKSGLPSDRFSAERTGGSVSTLTIQRTQQEDSAVYLCASSEARDHRGAYGYTFGSGTRLTVV.

The chain employs TRBV7-3 and TRBJ2-2; maybe TRBD2 (6 bases). Per the germline V gene, CDR1 is SGHTA and CDR2 is FQGTGA. V was clipped by 3 bases and J by 6 bases, with 11 bases between them. There are 14 residues in the CDR3. The CDR3 is CASSFSSEPGELFF. The CDR3 coding sequence is TGTGCCAGCAGCTTTTCTAGCGAGCCCGGGGAGCTGTTTTTT.

V and J are TRBV10-2 and TRBJ2-5, with 7 bases aligning to TRBD2. Unmatched junction bases numbered 1, after V lost 8 bases and J lost 1 base. Germline V gives CDR1 WSHSY, CDR2 SAAADI. The length of the CDR3 is 12 residues. CDR3 sequence reads: CASGTTQETQYF. The CDR3 region has the DNA TGCGCCAGCGGGACTACCCAAGAGACCCAGTACTTC.

The rearrangement links TRBV9 to TRBJ2-7; 9 nucleotides align to TRBD2. With V trimmed by 3 bases and J by 3 bases, 7 bases remained unmatched. The CDR3 length is 15 residues. Germline CDR1 SGDLS, CDR2 YYNGEE. The CDR3 here is CASSDGRGGYYEQYF. CDR3 sequence (DNA): TGTGCCAGCAGCGATGGGCGGGGGGGCTACTACGAGCAGTACTTC.

This chain uses TRBV2 with TRBJ2-7, with 10 nucleotides matching TRBD2. The CDR3 contains 14 residues. The germline V gene has CDR1 SNHLY and CDR2 FYNNEI. The J segment lost 3 bases and the V segment lost 4 bases, leaving 3 bases of the junction unmatched. The CDR3 DNA reads as TGTGCCAGCAGTGGGACTAGCGGTATCTACGAGCAGTACTTC. Translated: CASSGTSGIYEQYF.

CDR3 sequence (DNA): TGTGCCAGCAGCCTCGACAGAGACACTGAAGCTTTCTTT. Translated: CASSLDRDTEAFF. The gene calls are TRBV7-6 and TRBJ1-1; TRBD1 might be the D (5 bases). V gave up 5 bases and J gave up 3 bases, with 10 bases separating them. In germline, CDR1 is SGHVS, CDR2 FNYEAQ. The CDR3 sequence is 13 residues long.

The chain has TRBV9 and TRBJ1-4, with D possibly TRBD1 on 6 matching bases. Germline values: CDR1 SGDLS, CDR2 YYNGEE. CDR3 length: 14 amino acids. V was pared by 0 bases and J by 8 bases, with 11 bases between. DNA for the CDR3: TGTGCCAGCAGCGTAGGCAGGGGAGTGGAAAAACTGTTTTTT. This gives the protein CASSVGRGVEKLFF.

The gene calls are TRBV5-1 and TRBJ2-7; 11 bases agree with TRBD1. The V gene end was trimmed by 3 bases and the J gene end by 0 bases; junction bases not matched to a gene: 2. Germline V gives CDR1 SGHRS, CDR2 YFSETQ. CDR3 length: 15 residues. CDR3 protein: CASSYGTGGSYEQYF. In DNA, the CDR3 is TGCGCCAGCAGCTACGGGACAGGGGGCTCCTACGAGCAGTACTTC. The full variable domain, with the rest looked up from reference TRBV5-1 and TRBJ2-7, is KAGVTQTPRYLIKTRGQQVTLSCSPISGHRSVSWYQQTPGQGLQFLFEYFSETQRNKGNFPGRFSGRQFSNSRSEMNVSTLELGDSALYLCASSYGTGGSYEQYFGPGTRLTVT.

This clone was seen once. The V gene is TRBV19, the J gene TRBJ1-3; D is ambiguous. The germline V gene encodes CDR1 LNHDA and CDR2 SQIVND (reference sequence). The CDR3 consists of 16 residues. Trimming took off 5 bases at V and 0 bases at J, with 14 bases between the two ends. This CDR3 is CASSPVGVGSGNTIYF. Here the CDR3 DNA reads TGTGCCAGTAGTCCCGTCGGGGTAGGCTCTGGAAACACCATATATTTT.

J is TRBJ2-5 and V is TRBV6-6, with a weak D call TRBD1 (6 bases). CDR1 and CDR2 from the germline V gene are MNHNY and SVGAGI (reference sequence). Trimming took off 7 bases at V and 1 base at J, with 10 bases between the two ends. There are 13 residues in the CDR3. CDR3 in amino acids: CASTQDSQETQYF. As DNA, the CDR3 is TGTGCCAGCACCCAGGACAGCCAAGAGACCCAGTACTTC.

The chain uses TRBV7-6 and TRBJ2-7; 7 bases are a match to TRBD2. CDR3 length: 12 residues. Per the germline V gene, CDR1 is SGHVS and CDR2 is FNYEAQ. V shed 5 bases and J 9 bases; nucleotides not matched to a gene: 7. In DNA form, the CDR3 reads TGTGCCAGCAGCGGACTAGAACTGACGCAGTACTTC. This encodes CASSGLELTQYF.

The chain employs TRBV5-1 and TRBJ2-7, with 11 bases fitting TRBD2. The germline V gene encodes CDR1 SGHRS and CDR2 YFSETQ. This CDR3 contains 16 residues. Losses at the gene ends were 3 bases for V and 6 bases for J; bases not matched to a gene: 11. The CDR3 protein is CASSSSVAGGPSEQYF. CDR3 bases: TGCGCCAGCAGCTCATCAGTAGCGGGAGGGCCCTCCGAGCAGTACTTC.

This clone was found a few times. The chain is built from TRBV5-4 and TRBJ1-2, with 7 bases that match TRBD1. The CDR3 is made up of 13 amino acids. The V gene's germline CDR1 is SGHNT and CDR2 YYREEE (reference sequence). V gave up 1 base and J gave up 8 bases; unmatched junction bases: 5. CDR3 DNA: TGTGCCAGCAGCTTGACAGGGGCGGGAGGCTACACCTTC. Translation gives CASSLTGAGGYTF.

The chain uses TRBV5-1 and TRBJ2-7, with TRBD2 matching over 11 bases. The CDR3 spans 15 residues. J gave up 5 bases and V 4 bases, and 8 bases lay outside the gene matches. Germline CDR1 and CDR2: SGHRS and YFSETQ. The CDR3 nucleotides read TGCGCCAGCAGCATGGCAACTAGCGGGAGCGACGAGCAGTACTTC. Amino acid sequence: CASSMATSGSDEQYF.

J is TRBJ1-2 and V is TRBV13; D may be TRBD1 (5 bases). In germline, CDR1 is PRHDT, CDR2 FYEKMQ (reference sequence). Trimming cost V 1 base and J 10 bases, with 10 bases left between them. The CDR3 totals 12 residues. In nucleotides, the CDR3 is TGTGCCAGCAGCTTAGCGACAGATTTCTACACCTTC. It specifies CASSLATDFYTF. Variable domain in full (rest from reference TRBV13 and TRBJ1-2): AAGVIQSPRHLIKEKRETATLKCYPIPRHDTVYWYQQGPGQDPQFLISFYEKMQSDKGSIPDRFSAQQFSDYHSELNMSSLELGDSALYFCASSLATDFYTFGSGTRLTVV.

V gene TRBV5-1 combines with J gene TRBJ2-4; a weak D match, TRBD2 (6 bases). Germline loops: CDR1 SGHRS, CDR2 YFSETQ. The CDR3 has 13 amino acids. With 4 bases removed from V and 5 bases from J, the gap between germline ends came to 10 bases. This chain's CDR3 is CASSPPGENIQYF. The DNA for the CDR3 is TGCGCCAGCAGCCCCCCGGGGGAAAACATTCAGTACTTC.

This rearrangement joins TRBV5-1 to TRBJ1-5; TRBD1 aligns across 11 bases. CDR3 length equals 16 residues. CDR1 is SGHRS and CDR2 is YFSETQ in the germline V gene. The V and J ends lost 6 bases and 4 bases, in that order; junction bases with no gene match: 9. DNA for the CDR3: TGCGCCAGCAACTTAGGGACAGGGGGTTCTAATCAGCCCCAGCATTTT. This sequence encodes CASNLGTGGSNQPQHF.

The genes are TRBV4-1 and TRBJ1-2; D ambiguous. Germline V gene sequence: CDR1 MGHRA, CDR2 YSYEKL. CDR3 length equals 14 residues. The V end was cut by 1 base, the J end by 2 bases, with 8 bases between. The CDR3 sequence is CASSQGTVNYGYTF. The DNA of the CDR3 is TGCGCCAGCAGCCAAGGAACAGTAAACTATGGCTACACCTTC.

This clone came up a few times. CDR3 sequence (DNA): TGTGCCAGCACCCAAATCGACGGGGTACACTACAATGAGCAGTTCTTC. Amino acids: CASTQIDGVHYNEQFF. The chain joins TRBV28 to TRBJ2-1, with a weak D call TRBD2 (5 bases). V lost 7 bases, J lost 3 bases, and 19 bases lay in between. The CDR3 covers 16 residues. Per germline, CDR1 MDHEN and CDR2 SYDVKM.

V and J are TRBV5-6 and TRBJ2-5; 11 nucleotides match TRBD1. In germline, CDR1 is SGHDT, CDR2 YYEEEE. V dropped 3 bases and J dropped 5; count of bases not matched to a gene: 6. CDR3 length equals 15 residues. CDR3 loop: CASSSGTGGRETQYF. CDR3 nucleotide sequence: TGTGCCAGCAGCTCGGGGACAGGGGGAAGGGAGACCCAGTACTTC.

V gene TRBV6-1 combines with J gene TRBJ1-2; D unclear. Trimming left V 2 bases short and J 4 bases short, with 8 bases between. The CDR3 is 13 residues long. Germline CDR1 reads MNHNS; CDR2 reads SASEGT. The CDR3 coding sequence is TGTGCCAGCAGTGAATTTGGCAGCTATGGCTACACCTTC. Amino acids: CASSEFGSYGYTF.

The chain combines TRBV9 with TRBJ2-7, with TRBD2 identical over 11 bases. V trimming: 4 bases; J trimming: 3 bases; junction bases outside the gene matches: 6. This CDR3 spans 15 amino acids. The germline CDR1 and CDR2 sequences are SGDLS and YYNGEE. CDR3 residues: CASSPRLAGIYEQYF. The DNA of the CDR3 is TGTGCCAGCAGCCCTAGACTAGCGGGAATCTACGAGCAGTACTTC.

This chain joins TRBV4-1 and TRBJ1-4, with D uncertain. Between the trimmed V and J ends, which lost 4 bases and 7 bases, there was a span of 22 bases. The CDR3 is 17 residues long. Germline V gives CDR1 MGHRA, CDR2 YSYEKL. CDR3 nucleotide sequence: TGCGCCAGCAGCCCAAAGGTCAGGCCGACGGGATCTGAAAAACTGTTTTTT. Translating gives CASSPKVRPTGSEKLFF.

This chain links TRBV7-2 with TRBJ2-7, with 9 positions matching TRBD2. CDR1 SGHTA and CDR2 FQGNSA come from the germline V gene. V was clipped by 6 bases and J by 4 bases; unmatched bases: 7. This CDR3 has 14 residues. For the CDR3, the DNA is TGTGCCAGCAGTCCGACTAGCGGCTTGTACGAGCAGTACTTC. Its translation is CASSPTSGLYEQYF.

The rearrangement uses TRBV30 and TRBJ1-5; D is possibly TRBD1 (5 bases). V gave up 1 base and J gave up 3 bases, with 10 bases separating them. CDR1 GTSNPN and CDR2 SVGIG come from the germline V gene (reference sequence). The CDR3 consists of 14 residues. The CDR3 DNA sequence: TGTGCCTGGAGTGGCGGGACCCTCAATCAGCCCCAGCATTTT. It encodes CAWSGGTLNQPQHF.

The V and J genes are TRBV5-1 and TRBJ2-7, with TRBD1 matching 11 bases. This CDR3 is 14 amino acids long. Germline CDR1 reads SGHRS; CDR2 reads YFSETQ. J lost 7 bases, V lost 5 bases, and 8 bases had no gene match. The CDR3 here is CASRFGQGAGEQYF. The CDR3 nucleotides read TGCGCCAGCAGATTCGGACAGGGGGCGGGAGAGCAGTACTTC.

This clone was counted a few times. This chain joins TRBV18 and TRBJ2-5, with 9 bases matching TRBD1. CDR3 length equals 15 residues. V trimming: 4 bases; J trimming: 2 bases; junction bases outside the gene matches: 5. Per the germline V gene, CDR1 is KGHSH and CDR2 is LQKENI. CDR3 amino acids: CASSLDRGVQETQYF. The DNA of the CDR3 is TGTGCCAGCTCACTTGACAGGGGGGTTCAAGAGACCCAGTACTTC. The whole variable domain, remainder taken from reference TRBV18 and TRBJ2-5, is NAGVMQNPRHLVRRRGQEARLRCSPMKGHSHVYWYRQLPEEGLKFMVYLQKENIIDESGMPKERFSAEFPKEGPSILRIQQVVRGDSAAYFCASSLDRGVQETQYFGPGTRLLVL.

This chain uses TRBV6-6 with TRBJ2-1, with D unclear. CDR1 is MNHNY, CDR2 SVGAGI, per germline (reference sequence). V was clipped by 5 bases and J by 0 bases, with 14 bases between them. CDR3 length: 16 amino acids. The CDR3 is CASSQSGDSSYNEQFF. As DNA, the CDR3 is TGTGCCAGCAGTCAATCCGGTGACTCCTCCTACAATGAGCAGTTCTTC.

This chain joins TRBV5-1 and TRBJ1-2; D unresolved. V lost 0 bases to trimming and J lost 5 bases, with 11 bases between them. The length of the CDR3 is 14 residues. Germline V gene data show CDR1 as SGHRS and CDR2 as YFSETQ. In DNA, the CDR3 is TGCGCCAGCAGCTTGGATGGGCTTGGTTATGGCTACACCTTC. Translating it yields CASSLDGLGYGYTF.